This is a list of T cell receptor beta chains from one sample in a study of shared clonotypes between healthy human individuals. Only in-frame clones appear in the TCRdb table, and some are missing; sequencing was by immunoSEQ multiplex PCR. The profile shows about 2 million clones, over 85% of them singletons. Source material: naive CD8+ T cells sorted from blood. Receptor source: a man aged 18 to 35 in good health. CDR3s include the opening cysteine and the closing phenylalanine or tryptophan. The size field is filled for only some rows; it gives once, few, many or a size class.

cdr3_aa clone_size v_call
CASSQDLRGGVETQYF NA TRBV4-2
CASSRILGGTDTQYF once TRBV4-3
CASSDTGYTEAFF NA TRBV6-4
CASGEASRPYEQYF NA TRBV6-1
CASSPRGSSGWPQHF NA TRBV2
CAWSAGANVLTF NA TRBV30
CASSLGSEAFF NA TRBV5-1
CASSIAGGLSETQYF NA TRBV5-4
CAWGEGQSATNEKLFF NA TRBV30
CASSQERTTGELFF NA TRBV4-1
CAWSVGGADTQYF NA TRBV30
CASSPGTNTEAFF NA TRBV6-5
CASSLGDSPNEQFF NA TRBV5-4
CASSSPTGPSYEQYF once TRBV27
CASSPGGVSEAFF NA TRBV6-5
CASSLEFSDFPFGYGYTF once TRBV7-8
CASSEWTGGDNSPLHF NA TRBV6-1
CASSERLAGNTGELFF NA TRBV7-8
CASSAAELGWGVGDTEAFF NA TRBV18
CASSKGPNQPQHF NA TRBV5-5
CASSFPSQGANGYTF once TRBV7-9
CASSLAGIRQETQYF NA TRBV11-2